This T cell receptor (beta chain) emerged from a study of CD8 T cells in Susac syndrome. Looking at the study overall: Each patient with Susac syndrome, at the time of blood draw, was therapy-naive, on corticosteroids, or on intravenous immunoglobulin alone.

Study findings and constraints: The total CD8+ repertoires yielded 15 to 20 Susac-specific public clones and the CD8+ TEMRA repertoires yielded about 5.

In the case of this clonotype: The antigen is undetermined.

Trimming removed 11 bases from V and 1 base from J, with 14 bases in between. The CDR3 runs 13 residues. The V gene's germline CDR1 is SEHNR and CDR2 FQNEAQ (reference sequence). The RNA input was about 0.5 to 1 ug, and it was reverse transcribed with random hexamers. From the immunoSEQ multiplex PCR reads, TCRdb called clonotypes with MiXCR, one entry per CDR3 protein. This table holds about 110,000 distinct CDR3 sequences, roughly 95% found once. The chain employs TRBV7-9 and TRBJ1-1; D possibly corresponds to TRBD1 (6 bases). Sequenced input: CD8+ T cells from PBMCs. This TCR was recovered from a human donor with Susac syndrome. CDR3: CAGGGDGNTEAFF. Here the CDR3 DNA reads TGTGCCGGAGGGGGGGACGGGAACACTGAAGCTTTCTTT.